These T cell receptor beta chains were read from a single sample in a study of vaccination and CD4 T cells after COVID-19. These receptors' targets are unknown. TCRdb fed the PCR reads into MiXCR, producing one record per CDR3 protein. The table includes some 25,000 distinct CDR3 sequences, over 60% detected once. The material sequenced was CD4+ T cells from blood, cultured in vitro. These receptors all come from a human donor who had recovered from COVID-19. CDR3s include the opening cysteine and the closing phenylalanine or tryptophan. D genes are given only for firm matches. The size of a clone is reported for some rows only, either as once, few or many, or as a class for expanded clones.

size	V	J	D	DNA	CDR3
few	TRBV20-1	TRBJ1-1	.	TGCAGTGCTAGAGGCCGGGGGAACACTGAAGCTTTCTTT	CSARGRGNTEAFF
few	TRBV20-1	TRBJ1-2	TRBD1	TGCAGTGCTAGGGGCTCAACCTCGGACAGGGGTCATGGCTACACCTTC	CSARGSTSDRGHGYTF
.	TRBV30	TRBJ2-7	.	TGTGCCTGGAGCCCCTCCTACGAGCAGTACTTC	CAWSPSYEQYF
.	TRBV2	TRBJ2-5	TRBD1	TGTGCCAGCACTTATGGACAGGGACAACAAGAGACCCAGTACTTC	CASTYGQGQQETQYF
.	TRBV27	TRBJ1-5	.	TGTGCCAGCAGTTTATGGGGGGGGATCCAGCAGCCCCAGCATTTT	CASSLWGGIQQPQHF
.	TRBV30	TRBJ1-1	TRBD1	TGTGCCTGGAGCTCTAAGACAGGGGTAAGGGAAGCTTTCTTT	CAWSSKTGVREAFF
.	TRBV12-3/TRBV12-4	TRBJ1-5	.	TGTGCCAGCAGTTTGGGCCGCTATCAGCCCCAGCATTTT	CASSLGRYQPQHF
.	TRBV7-9	TRBJ2-7	.	TGTGCCAGCAGCCGTCGGGGGACCTACGAGCAGTACTTC	CASSRRGTYEQYF
few	TRBV11-2	TRBJ1-2	.	TGTGCCAGCAGCTTAGGGGGCAGCTATGGCTACACCTTC	CASSLGGSYGYTF
.	TRBV20-1	TRBJ1-2	.	TGCAGTGCTAGAGATGGCCTAAACTATGGCTACACCTTC	CSARDGLNYGYTF
.	TRBV5-4	TRBJ2-7	TRBD1	TGTGCCAGCAGCTTGGGGACAGGGTACGAGCAGTACTTC	CASSLGTGYEQYF
.	TRBV19	TRBJ1-1	TRBD1	TGTGCCAGTAGTATATCTCGGGACAGGGCCCTAAGAGAAGCTTTCTTT	CASSISRDRALREAFF
.	TRBV7-7	TRBJ2-3	.	TGTGCCAGCAGCTTAACCCCAAGTCGGGAAGATACGCAGTATTTT	CASSLTPSREDTQYF
few	TRBV27	TRBJ2-3	.	TGTGCCAGCAGCCCTCCCCCTTCGGCCGCCCCCCGTACGCAGTATTTT	CASSPPPSAAPRTQYF
.	TRBV6-2/TRBV6-3	TRBJ2-7	TRBD2	TGTGCCAGCAGTTACTCCCTGCAGCGGGAAACCTACGAGCAGTACTTC	CASSYSLQRETYEQYF
.	TRBV28	TRBJ1-2	TRBD1	TGTGCCAGCAGTTTATCTGACAGGGAGGGTGGCTACACCTTC	CASSLSDREGGYTF
few	TRBV2	TRBJ1-5	.	TGTGCCAGCTCCCGGGCCCAGCCCAGGGAAGCCCAGCATTTT	CASSRAQPREAQHF
.	TRBV28	TRBJ1-5	.	TGTGCCAGCAGTTTAAGTGCGGGGGGCAATCAGCCCCAGCATTTT	CASSLSAGGNQPQHF
.	TRBV6-1	TRBJ2-1	TRBD2	TGTGCCAGCAGCCCCACTGGCGGGAGGATGGGCAATGAGCAGTTCTTC	CASSPTGGRMGNEQFF
.	TRBV9	TRBJ2-6	.	TGTGCCAGCAGCGGCTTTAATCCTGACTCCTCTGGGGCCAACGTCCTGACTTTC	CASSGFNPDSSGANVLTF
.	TRBV30	TRBJ1-1	.	TGTGCCTGGCGCAGGGTAGCGAACACTGAAGCTTTCTTT	CAWRRVANTEAFF
few	TRBV7-8	TRBJ1-4	.	TGTGCCAGCAGCTTAGGCTTGATGGCGGCGGGGGGGGAAAAACTGTTTTTT	CASSLGLMAAGGEKLFF